This TCR beta chain derives from a study of response to subunit inactivated influenza vaccine. Findings of the study overall: A suggestion made by the authors is that each seasonal influenza vaccination recruits few new T cells.

TCRdb re-called the RT-PCR reads with MiXCR, one entry per CDR3 protein. The sample lists about 780,000 distinct CDR3 sequences; approximately 18% were seen once. Trimming pared 0 bases from V and 0 bases from J, leaving 8 bases between. The CDR3 spans 15 residues. The V gene's germline CDR1 is SGHRS and CDR2 YFSETQ. For this clonotype: Antigen specificity is unknown.

Specimen: PBMCs from blood, collected 4 to 6 days after vaccination. The TCR was taken from a man in his fifties or sixties who received an inactivated influenza vaccine. The chain is built from TRBV5-1 and TRBJ2-3; no clear D. Written as DNA, the CDR3 is TGCGCCAGCAGCTTGGGAAGCTATAGCACAGATACGCAGTATTTT. This encodes CASSLGSYSTDTQYF.